The following is a T cell receptor (beta chain) sequence with its context. What it binds is unknown. Germline and genes here are mouse. The read gets to within 1 residue of the CDR3 end, and the germline J gene fills in the rest. Time point indicated: mouse harvest day 14 after allogeneic transplant. Tail vein injection delivered 10^7 T-cell-depleted bone marrow cells and 10^6 splenic CD5+ T cells. Per the germline V gene, CDR1 is LGHNA and CDR2 is YSYQKL. This CDR3 spans 12 amino acids. V lost 6 bases and J lost 6, with 12 bases in between. The data originate from a study of tissue T cells after allogeneic stem cell transplantation. Sequencing was performed with immunoSEQ multiplex PCR; in TCRdb, only in-frame clones are kept and a portion is missing. Of about 4,400 clones detected, around 45% appear once; the ten largest clones hold around 17%. Study results and limitations: Blood and spleen captured only part of the tissue TCR repertoire. Motif-based clustering found tissue-specific repertoire signatures shared across patients, though few clones were shared.

The V and J genes are TRBV2 and TRBJ2-7, with D possibly matching TRBD2 (6 bases). What was sequenced was lymph node tissue. The receptor was derived from a female BALB/c mouse given C57BL/6 T cells with graft-versus-host disease after an allogeneic hematopoietic cell transplant. The part of the CDR3 DNA that was read is TGTGCCAGCAGTCCTACTGGGATTGAACAGTAC. Protein sequence: CASSPTGIEQY. The CDR3, in full, reads CASSPTGIEQYF.